Sequencing of this T cell receptor beta chain was carried out in a study of cytomegalovirus exposure and HLA in healthy donors. For this clone: Its antigen is currently unknown.

The study's findings and limits: The CMV antigen specificity of a few CMV-associated chains was confirmed through in vitro analysis.

The PCR contained 60 Vbeta and 13 Jbeta primers. The protocol was immunoSEQ multiplex PCR, while the TCRdb copy is restricted to in-frame clones and leaves out a portion. The sample has about 160,000 clones, roughly 80% seen once. V dropped 6 bases and J dropped 3 bases, with 16 bases sitting between them. CDR1 and CDR2 (germline): KGHSH, LQKENI. The CDR3 runs 15 residues. V is TRBV18 and J is TRBJ2-3, with D unresolved. This TCR was recovered from a male donor in good health and CMV-seronegative. The sample taken for sequencing was PBMCs. As DNA, the CDR3 is TGTGCCAGCTCCCTTCTCGCGCGTACGACAGATACGCAGTATTTT. Protein: CASSLLARTTDTQYF.